Presented here are 29 T cell receptor beta chains from one specimen sequenced in a study of blood T cell repertoires in COVID-19. Produced via immunoSEQ multiplex PCR; TCRdb's table is partial and in-frame only. The sample includes tens of thousands of clones, approximately 83% seen only once; the top ten take around a sixth. Material for sequencing was peripheral blood. All receptors derive from a human donor in a cohort sampled during active COVID-19. The donor label of this sample is uncertain.

The J gene is TRBJ1-5, the V gene TRBV5-4, with a possible D match to TRBD1 (5 bases). Germline V gene sequence: CDR1 SGHNT, CDR2 YYREEE (reference sequence). The V end was cut by 3 bases, the J end by 7 bases, with 11 bases between. CDR3 length: 13 amino acids. CDR3 loop: CASSSGRGQPQHF. CDR3 sequence (DNA): TGTGCCAGCAGCTCCGGAAGGGGACAGCCCCAGCATTTT. Full variable domain (outside the CDR3, taken from reference TRBV5-4 and TRBJ1-5): ETGVTQSPTHLIKTRGQQVTLRCSSQSGHNTVSWYQQALGQGPQFIFQYYREEENGRGNFPPRFSGLQFPNYSSELNVNALELDDSALYLCASSSGRGQPQHFGDGTRLSIL.

This clone was seen only once. The chain uses TRBV5-1 and TRBJ1-4; D gene unclear. Germline lookup yields CDR1 SGHRS and CDR2 YFSETQ. V was shortened by 4 bases and J by 8 bases, with 6 bases between the two germline ends. CDR3 length: 11 residues. The CDR3 region has the DNA TGCGCCAGCAGCGGAGGGGAAAAACTGTTTTTT. It specifies CASSGGEKLFF.

The chain carries TRBV5-1 and TRBJ1-1; no firm D call. CDR1 is SGHRS and CDR2 is YFSETQ in the germline V gene. The germline V and J ends were trimmed by 4 bases and 1 base, with 8 bases remaining between them. The CDR3 runs to 13 residues. CDR3 coding DNA: TGCGCCAGCAGCGGCGGAACGAACACTGAAGCTTTCTTT. Protein sequence: CASSGGTNTEAFF.

V usage is TRBV5-4 and J usage is TRBJ2-5; 7 nucleotides line up with TRBD2. Germline trimming cut 0 bases from V and 2 bases from J; bases unmatched to any gene: 1. Germline values: CDR1 SGHNT, CDR2 YYREEE (reference sequence). CDR3 length equals 14 residues. The CDR3 loop is CASSLGGLQETQYF. For the CDR3, the DNA is TGTGCCAGCAGCTTGGGGGGACTACAAGAGACCCAGTACTTC.

This clone was picked up a small number of times. V and J are TRBV9 and TRBJ2-3; 12 bases fit TRBD2. This CDR3 region has 17 residues. Per germline, CDR1 SGDLS and CDR2 YYNGEE. Germline trimming cut 0 bases from V and 5 bases from J; bases unmatched to any gene: 7. The CDR3 loop reads CASSVGLAGGLEDTQYF. Written as DNA, the CDR3 is TGTGCCAGCAGCGTAGGTCTAGCGGGGGGGCTTGAAGATACGCAGTATTTT.

The rearrangement joins TRBV9 to TRBJ2-2; tentative D call: TRBD2 (7 bases). Trimming left V 0 bases short and J 4 bases short, with 16 bases between. The CDR3 loop spans 17 amino acids. CDR1 is SGDLS and CDR2 is YYNGEE in the germline V gene. The chain's CDR3 is CASSVGGGAASTGELFF. The CDR3 nucleotides read TGTGCCAGCAGCGTAGGTGGGGGGGCCGCCAGCACCGGGGAGCTGTTTTTT.

V is TRBV2 and J is TRBJ1-6; D is unclear. The germline gives CDR1 SNHLY, CDR2 FYNNEI. Trimming removed 6 bases from V and 5 bases from J, with 17 bases in between. This CDR3 spans 16 amino acids. CDR3 region: CASRGPGRVDNSPLHF. In nucleotides, the CDR3 is TGTGCCAGCAGAGGGCCTGGGAGGGTCGATAATTCACCCCTCCACTTT. Combining the CDR3 with reference TRBV2 and TRBJ1-6 gives the whole variable domain EPEVTQTPSHQVTQMGQEVILRCVPISNHLYFYWYRQILGQKVEFLVSFYNNEISEKSEIFDDQFSVERPDGSNFTLKIRSTKLEDSAMYFCASRGPGRVDNSPLHFGNGTRLTVT.

This clone has just one count. The chain joins TRBV27 to TRBJ2-3, with 7 bases matching TRBD1. After removal of 2 bases from V and 2 bases from J, the junction contained 7 bases not matched to a gene. The CDR3 loop spans 16 amino acids. Germline loops: CDR1 MNHEY, CDR2 SMNVEV (reference sequence). CDR3 loop: CASSLRQGYFTDTQYF. DNA of the CDR3: TGTGCCAGCAGTTTAAGACAGGGATATTTCACAGATACGCAGTATTTT.

The chain is built from TRBV5-1 and TRBJ1-2; 9 positions agree with TRBD1. CDR3 length equals 14 residues. V was pared by 5 bases and J by 8 bases, with 10 bases of the junction left unmatched. Germline values: CDR1 SGHRS, CDR2 YFSETQ. The CDR3 nucleotides are TGCGCCAGCAGAACAGGGGGCGGTACGGAAGGCTACACCTTC. The encoded protein is CASRTGGGTEGYTF. The full variable domain, completed using reference TRBV5-1 and TRBJ1-2, is KAGVTQTPRYLIKTRGQQVTLSCSPISGHRSVSWYQQTPGQGLQFLFEYFSETQRNKGNFPGRFSGRQFSNSRSEMNVSTLELGDSALYLCASRTGGGTEGYTFGSGTRLTVV.

This chain connects TRBV19 to TRBJ1-1, with TRBD1 as a possible D gene (5 bases). CDR1 and CDR2 (germline): LNHDA, SQIVND (reference sequence). With 7 bases removed from V and 5 bases from J, the gap between germline ends came to 14 bases. This CDR3 comprises 13 residues. The CDR3 sequence: CASNGGGWTEAFF. The CDR3 DNA reads TGTGCCAGTAATGGGGGGGGGTGGACTGAAGCTTTCTTT.

The V and J genes are TRBV5-8 and TRBJ2-3; the D gene is possibly TRBD1 (6 bases). The CDR3 runs to 16 residues. CDR1 SGHTS and CDR2 YDEGEE come from the germline V gene. V was cut by 4 bases and J by 0 bases, with 15 bases left in between. The CDR3 DNA reads TGTGCCAGCAGCGGGCGGCAGGGGCGTAGCACAGATACGCAGTATTTT. This encodes CASSGRQGRSTDTQYF. Full variable domain (missing parts from reference TRBV5-8 and TRBJ2-3): EAGVTQSPTHLIKTRGQQATLRCSPISGHTSVYWYQQALGLGLQFLLWYDEGEERNRGNFPPRFSGRQFPNYSSELNVNALELEDSALYLCASSGRQGRSTDTQYFGPGTRLTVL.

The gene calls are TRBV7-3 and TRBJ2-2, with 7 bases aligning to TRBD1. The germline V gene encodes CDR1 SGHTA and CDR2 FQGTGA. This CDR3 has 15 residues. The J segment lost 7 bases and the V segment lost 5 bases, leaving 10 bases of the junction unmatched. The CDR3 sequence: CASSPQGQGVGELFF. CDR3 nucleotide sequence: TGTGCCAGCAGCCCCCAAGGGCAGGGGGTCGGGGAGCTGTTTTTT.

The chain joins TRBV16 to TRBJ1-1; possible D gene TRBD1, 5 bases. Germline loops: CDR1 KGHSY, CDR2 FQNENV. This CDR3 has 14 amino acids. The V end was cut by 0 bases, the J end by 6 bases, with 11 bases between. The CDR3 reads CASSQSRGVAEAFF. The CDR3 DNA sequence: TGTGCCAGCAGCCAATCAAGGGGCGTCGCTGAAGCTTTCTTT.

Here the CDR3 reads CASSPIAGWTNEKLFF. CDR3 coding DNA: TGTGCCAGCTCACCAATTGCAGGGTGGACTAATGAAAAACTGTTTTTT. The chain carries TRBV18 and TRBJ1-4, with a weak D call TRBD1 (5 bases). The CDR3 sequence is 16 residues long. Trimming took 2 bases from V and 2 from J, leaving 12 bases between them. Germline V gene data show CDR1 as KGHSH and CDR2 as LQKENI.

This chain links TRBV19 with TRBJ1-5; D gene ambiguous. Trimming stripped 6 bases from V and 8 bases from J, with 14 bases between. Germline V lookup: CDR1 LNHDA, CDR2 SQIVND (reference sequence). The CDR3 is 13 residues long. CDR3 coding DNA: TGTGCCAGTAGACGTACCCGGGATGAGCCCCAGCATTTT. Translated: CASRRTRDEPQHF.

This chain connects TRBV3-1 (or the pseudogene TRBV3-2) to TRBJ1-6, with 9 bases lining up with TRBD1. V trimming: 0 bases; J trimming: 9 bases; junction bases outside the gene matches: 9. Germline CDR1 reads LGHDT; CDR2 reads YNNKEL (reference sequence). The CDR3 has 17 residues. CDR3 nucleotides: TGTGCCAGCAGCCAAGATTCAATAACAGGGGGCATTTCACCCCTCCACTTT. Translated, it gives CASSQDSITGGISPLHF.

The chain has TRBV10-3 and TRBJ1-2, with D tentatively TRBD1 (6 bases). This CDR3 is built from 14 residues. Trimming stripped 0 bases from V and 6 bases from J, with 11 bases between. Germline V lookup: CDR1 ENHRY, CDR2 SYGVKD. CDR3 amino acids: CAISESGALDGYTF. DNA for the CDR3: TGTGCCATCAGTGAGTCGGGGGCGTTGGATGGCTACACCTTC.

This chain links TRBV29-1 with TRBJ2-1; TRBD2 matches at 12 bases. CDR3 size: 14 residues. CDR1 is SQVTM and CDR2 is ANQGSEA in the germline V gene. Trimming removed 5 bases from V and 14 bases from J; junction bases left unmatched: 13. CDR3 DNA: TGCAGCGTTCGCCTGCTGACTAGCGGGGGAATCGAGTTCTTC. This translates into CSVRLLTSGGIEFF.

This clone was observed a handful of times. This rearrangement joins TRBV6-5 to TRBJ1-2, with 8 positions matching TRBD1. The CDR3 has 14 residues. V was clipped by 7 bases and J by 2 bases; unmatched bases: 6. The germline CDR1 and CDR2 sequences are MNHEY and SVGAGI. CDR3 loop: CASKQGQANYGYTF. The CDR3 coding sequence is TGTGCCAGCAAACAGGGACAGGCGAACTATGGCTACACCTTC.

This clone has only one observation. This chain connects TRBV18 to TRBJ1-5, with D possibly matching TRBD1 (5 bases). Looked up from germline, CDR1 is KGHSH and CDR2 is LQKENI. CDR3 size: 14 residues. V lost 2 bases and J 4 bases, leaving 9 bases between the germline ends. The CDR3 DNA follows: TGTGCCAGCTCACCAGGGGCAGCGAATCAGCCCCAGCATTTT. As protein: CASSPGAANQPQHF. The variable domain in full, completed from reference TRBV18 and TRBJ1-5, reads NAGVMQNPRHLVRRRGQEARLRCSPMKGHSHVYWYRQLPEEGLKFMVYLQKENIIDESGMPKERFSAEFPKEGPSILRIQQVVRGDSAAYFCASSPGAANQPQHFGDGTRLSIL.

V and J are TRBV9 and TRBJ2-5; 10 bases agree with TRBD2. The CDR3 contains 15 residues. Germline loops: CDR1 SGDLS, CDR2 YYNGEE. V lost 2 bases to trimming and J lost 2 bases; unmatched junction nucleotides: 3. The CDR3 spells CASSVGTSAQETQYF. CDR3 bases: TGTGCCAGCAGCGTGGGGACTAGCGCTCAAGAGACCCAGTACTTC.

V and J are TRBV27 and TRBJ1-6; a weak D match, TRBD1 (6 bases). The ends were cut back, 7 bases at V and 2 bases at J, with 12 bases in the middle. The CDR3 consists of 15 residues. Germline V CDR1 and CDR2: MNHEY, SMNVEV (reference sequence). The CDR3 loop reads CASTQGRAYNSPLHF. In nucleotides, the CDR3 is TGTGCCAGCACCCAGGGGCGGGCCTATAATTCACCCCTCCACTTT.

This clone has only a few counts. V is TRBV18 and J is TRBJ1-2; TRBD1 might be the D (5 bases). The germline V and J ends were trimmed by 0 bases and 3 bases, with 8 bases remaining between them. This CDR3 is built from 14 residues. Per germline, CDR1 KGHSH and CDR2 LQKENI. CDR3 loop: CASSPPIQDYGYTF. The CDR3 DNA sequence: TGTGCCAGCTCACCACCGATACAGGACTATGGCTACACCTTC.

The chain uses TRBV19 and TRBJ1-2, with 7 nucleotides matching TRBD1. CDR3 size: 14 residues. With V trimmed by 7 bases and J by 7 bases, 12 bases remained unmatched. CDR1 LNHDA and CDR2 SQIVND come from the germline V gene (reference sequence). CDR3 nucleotide sequence: TGTGCCAGTACCTCTAAAGAGGGGGCAAGTGGCTACACCTTC. Translated, it gives CASTSKEGASGYTF. The whole variable domain, remainder taken from reference TRBV19 and TRBJ1-2, is DGGITQSPKYLFRKEGQNVTLSCEQNLNHDAMYWYRQDPGQGLRLIYYSQIVNDFQKGDIAEGYSVSREKKESFPLTVTSAQKNPTAFYLCASTSKEGASGYTFGSGTRLTVV.

This chain joins TRBV30 and TRBJ1-5, with a weak D call TRBD1 (6 bases). The CDR3 runs to 14 residues. Trimming stripped 2 bases from V and 5 bases from J, with 13 bases between. Germline CDR1 is GTSNPN and CDR2 is SVGIG (reference sequence). CDR3 bases: TGTGCCTGGAGTCCCCAACAGGGATATCAGCCCCAGCATTTT. Amino acids: CAWSPQQGYQPQHF.

The chain carries TRBV6-5 and TRBJ1-5, with unresolved D. The CDR3 covers 13 residues. Germline V gene lookup returns CDR1 MNHEY and CDR2 SVGAGI. V lost 6 bases to trimming and J lost 4 bases, with 10 bases between them. CDR3 region: CASRQTQNQPQHF. CDR3 nucleotide sequence: TGTGCCAGCAGACAGACCCAAAATCAGCCCCAGCATTTT.

The V gene is TRBV5-8, the J gene TRBJ2-3; D is perhaps TRBD1 (6 bases). Germline-derived CDR1 and CDR2 are SGHTS and YDEGEE. This CDR3 is built from 13 residues. Between the trimmed V and J ends, which lost 2 bases and 8 bases, there was a span of 12 bases. As DNA, the CDR3 is TGTGCCAGCAGCTTCCCAGGGGCCGGTACGCAGTATTTT. As protein: CASSFPGAGTQYF. The whole variable domain, filled in from reference TRBV5-8 and TRBJ2-3, reads EAGVTQSPTHLIKTRGQQATLRCSPISGHTSVYWYQQALGLGLQFLLWYDEGEERNRGNFPPRFSGRQFPNYSSELNVNALELEDSALYLCASSFPGAGTQYFGPGTRLTVL.

The rearrangement uses TRBV30 and TRBJ1-6; possible D gene TRBD1, 5 bases. Germline CDR1 is GTSNPN and CDR2 is SVGIG (reference sequence). Between the trimmed V and J ends, which lost 5 bases and 5 bases, there was a span of 10 bases. The CDR3 has 13 amino acids. Written as DNA, the CDR3 is TGTGCCTGGGGCGACAGCGATAATTCACCCCTCCACTTT. It is translated as CAWGDSDNSPLHF.

The CDR3 sequence is CASSYSGGPLYEQFF. DNA of the CDR3: TGTGCCAGCAGCTATAGCGGGGGGCCTCTCTATGAGCAGTTCTTC. J is TRBJ2-1 and V is TRBV7-3, with 10 bases aligning to TRBD2. After removal of 4 bases from V and 8 bases from J, the junction contained 8 bases not matched to a gene. This CDR3 has 15 amino acids. Germline V lookup: CDR1 SGHTA, CDR2 FQGTGA.